This T cell receptor (beta chain) was captured by sequencing in a study of PD-1 blockade in classical Hodgkin lymphoma. Concerning this clone: Its antigen is unknown.

Every patient had relapsed following autologous stem cell transplantation, and cohorts differed in brentuximab vedotin exposure. Germline assignment: CDR1 MNHNS and CDR2 SASEGT. The CDR3 sequence is 15 residues long. Deletions cut 6 bases from V and 6 bases from J, with 21 bases between. Overall study results and limits: The CD4+ diversity rise by C4D1 was clearest in complete responders. Newly diagnosed patients and complete responders had comparable diversity at baseline.

Produced via immunoSEQ multiplex PCR; TCRdb's table is partial and in-frame only. Of some 20,000 clones in the sample, roughly 83% were seen once. The sequence came from a human donor with classical Hodgkin lymphoma. The chain links TRBV6-1 to TRBJ2-7; maybe TRBD1 (6 bases). The sequencing used peripheral blood mononuclear cells (PBMCs), collected at baseline. CDR3 bases: TGTGCCAGCAGGGCCCCGGGACATATTTTAGGCGAGCAGTACTTC. Its translation: CASRAPGHILGEQYF.